These T cell receptor beta chains were read from a single sample in a study of blood T cells in healthy people across ages. A single record per CDR3 protein comes from TCRdb applying MiXCR to the 5' RACE reads. The sample includes 500,000 to 600,000 distinct CDR3 sequences, roughly 28% seen only once; the top ten take less than 20%. The specimen was blood. The receptor set was obtained from a woman in her 70s in good health. CDR3s include the opening cysteine and the closing phenylalanine or tryptophan.

V gene	J gene	CDR3 protein
TRBV7-2	TRBJ1-1	CASSYPIGHVNTEAFF
TRBV4-2	TRBJ1-4	CASSHAITGGISTNEKLFF
TRBV10-3	TRBJ2-3	CAISETLAGITQYF
TRBV20-1	TRBJ1-4	CSARVREKLFF
TRBV6-6	TRBJ2-5	CASNNRPQETQYF
TRBV6-2/TRBV6-3	TRBJ1-4	CASSYLLREKLFF
TRBV11-2	TRBJ1-4	CASSFGAANEKLFF
TRBV7-9	TRBJ1-1	CASSLEVAGVWAFF
TRBV7-8	TRBJ2-1	CAGSSRGGYNEQFF
TRBV7-4	TRBJ2-7	CASSSGGQPYEQYF
TRBV9	TRBJ1-4	CASSPRGGQGGEKLFF
TRBV6-5	TRBJ1-2	CASRGWKGFTF
TRBV6-5	TRBJ1-1	CASSWRTGEGTEAFF
TRBV3-1	TRBJ1-4	CASSPRLGLELFF
TRBV2	TRBJ1-1	CASRSGQTNTEAFF
TRBV5-5	TRBJ1-2	CASSLTQGANYGYTF
TRBV20-1	TRBJ1-5	CSARLSNQPQHF
TRBV4-3	TRBJ1-1	CASSQDVGQGGFGAFF
TRBV5-6	TRBJ1-2	CASSFRVAGSMADYGYTF
TRBV2	TRBJ2-1	CASSREMGYNEQFF
TRBV7-2	TRBJ2-5	CASSLRTSGGVNQETQYF
TRBV20-1	TRBJ1-4	CSQGRANEKLFF
TRBV7-4	TRBJ2-7	CVSSTLLPYSYEQYF
TRBV3-1	TRBJ2-7	CASSQATGTYEQYF
TRBV3-1	TRBJ2-5	CASSRLAGGGETQYF
TRBV7-2	TRBJ2-2	CASSLFAGDTGELFF
TRBV20-1	TRBJ1-2	CSARDRQGASYTF
TRBV11-2	TRBJ2-6	CASSFWLGTSGANVLTF
TRBV6-6	TRBJ2-5	CASTSREPQETQYF
TRBV20-1	TRBJ2-1	CSPERTSGGNEQFF
TRBV4-1	TRBJ1-2	CASSQGPRGDHGYTF
TRBV7-6	TRBJ2-5	CASSRPGLAGQETQYF